The present T cell receptor beta chain was sequenced within a study of T cell responses to AZD1222 COVID-19 vaccine. Overall study results and limits: Repertoires were sampled only after the peak T cell response. In the spike-specific TCR repertoire, nearly half reportedly target unmutated variant regions. Clonal diversity may have been underestimated, and the donors were mostly white British, with more females than males.

Sequenced by immunoSEQ multiplex PCR; TCRdb stores in-frame clones only, minus some. The sample has around 110,000 clones, roughly 90% seen once. CDR3 size: 13 residues. Trimming cost V 6 bases and J 2 bases; bases outside gene matches: 2. Looked up from germline, CDR1 is MNHEY and CDR2 is SMNVEV (reference sequence). This clone was seen a few times. Its target is unknown. The sequences come from peripheral blood, collected on day 0 of AZD1222 vaccination. The rearrangement joins TRBV27 to TRBJ2-7; 9 bases map to TRBD2. The clonotype originates from an adult in good health. This chain's CDR3 is CASRAGGAYEQYF. The CDR3 bases are TGTGCCAGCAGGGCGGGAGGGGCCTACGAGCAGTACTTC.